A selection of T cell receptor beta chains follows, all from one sample in a study of regulatory dendritic cells for organ transplantation. This table comes from immunoSEQ multiplex PCR, and its TCRdb copy is limited to in-frame clones, with some not included. The data contain around 29,000 clones, under 90% of them singletons. The sample was naive CD8+ T cells from blood. Receptor source: a human donor in good health. CDR3s include the opening cysteine and the closing phenylalanine or tryptophan. A D gene is named only where the DNA matches it firmly. The size field is filled for only some rows; it gives once, few, many or a size class.

CASSVGGVSRDTQYF TGTGCCAGCAGCGTAGGGGGGGTATCGCGGGATACGCAGTATTTT TRBJ2-3 . TRBV9 .
CASSSSTDSNQPQHF TGTGCCAGCAGCTCTTCGACAGATAGCAATCAGCCCCAGCATTTT TRBJ1-5 . TRBV7-2 .
CASSSDRVSNQPQHF TGTGCCAGCAGCTCGGACAGGGTGAGCAATCAGCCCCAGCATTTT TRBJ1-5 . TRBV5-6 TRBD1
CASSFDSPGELFF TGTGCCAGCAGCTTTGACAGTCCCGGGGAGCTGTTTTTT TRBJ2-2 . TRBV5-4 .
CASSLAAGVSPGELFF TGTGCCAGCAGCTTAGCAGCAGGGGTGAGCCCCGGGGAGCTGTTTTTT TRBJ2-2 . TRBV11-1 .
CASSSPTSYNEQFF TGTGCCAGCAGCTCACCAACTAGCTACAATGAGCAGTTCTTC TRBJ2-1 . TRBV7-2 .
CASSQKDRFYDGQYF TGTGCCAGCAGCCAGAAGGACAGGTTTTACGACGGGCAGTACTTC TRBJ2-7 . TRBV13 TRBD1
CASSYTRGDPLPGELFF TGTGCCAGCAGTTATACCCGGGGGGACCCCCTCCCCGGGGAGCTGTTTTTT TRBJ2-2 . TRBV2 TRBD2
CATSLRGGAGNTIYF TGTGCCACCAGCCTTCGAGGGGGGGCTGGAAACACCATATATTTT TRBJ1-3 . TRBV15 .
CASRELYGYTF TGTGCCAGTAGAGAGCTCTATGGCTACACCTTC TRBJ1-2 . TRBV19 .
CASSLGTGSYEQYF TGTGCCAGCAGTCTCGGGACAGGGTCCTACGAGCAGTACTTC TRBJ2-7 once TRBV27 TRBD1
CASSLLGQSSYNSPLHF TGTGCCAGCAGCTTGTTGGGACAGAGCTCCTATAATTCACCCCTCCACTTT TRBJ1-6 . TRBV5-6 TRBD1
CASSLLAGGPVHEQYF TGTGCCAGCAGTTTATTGGCAGGGGGCCCCGTCCACGAGCAGTACTTC TRBJ2-7 . TRBV27 TRBD1
CASSFPGAAEEKLFF TGTGCCAGCAGCTTCCCAGGGGCGGCAGAAGAAAAACTGTTTTTT TRBJ1-4 . TRBV7-8 .
CASSQDRVAQGYTF TGCGCCAGCAGCCAAGACAGGGTGGCCCAGGGCTACACCTTC TRBJ1-2 . TRBV4-3 .
CASSKTGPYNEQFF TGTGCCAGCAGCAAAACCGGTCCCTACAATGAGCAGTTCTTC TRBJ2-1 . TRBV7-8 .
CASSQESLGQAYEQYF TGCGCCAGCAGCCAAGAGAGTTTGGGACAGGCTTACGAGCAGTACTTC TRBJ2-7 . TRBV4-1 TRBD1
CASSLGGGYEQYF TGTGCCAGCAGCTTAGGAGGTGGCTACGAGCAGTACTTC TRBJ2-7 few TRBV11-2 .
CASSQGSGLSTEAFF TGCGCCAGCAGCCAAGGGTCAGGGCTGAGCACTGAAGCTTTCTTT TRBJ1-1 . TRBV4-3 .
CASIRTGLANEKLFF TGTGCCAGCATCAGAACAGGGCTTGCTAATGAAAAACTGTTTTTT TRBJ1-4 . TRBV6-6 .
CASSYSRDTVSYEQYF TGTGCCAGCAGTTACTCGAGGGACACCGTTTCCTACGAGCAGTACTTC TRBJ2-7 once TRBV6-5 .
CASSYGQGAFSTEAFF TGTGCCAGCAGTTACGGCCAGGGGGCGTTTAGCACTGAAGCTTTCTTT TRBJ1-1 . TRBV6-5 TRBD1
CASSYSGGKLGYTF TGTGCCAGCAGTTACTCTGGCGGGAAGCTTGGCTACACCTTC TRBJ1-2 . TRBV6-5 .
CATSRAGEKSMNTEAFF TGTGCCACCAGCAGAGCAGGGGAGAAAAGCATGAACACTGAAGCTTTCTTT TRBJ1-1 once TRBV15 .
CASSQDRSSYNEQFF TGCGCCAGCAGCCAAGACAGGTCCTCCTACAATGAGCAGTTCTTC TRBJ2-1 . TRBV4-3 .
CASRYGQGNTEAFF TGTGCCAGCAGATATGGACAGGGGAACACTGAAGCTTTCTTT TRBJ1-1 . TRBV14 TRBD1
CASSLGLGVNEQFF TGTGCCAGCAGCTTGGGACTAGGAGTAAATGAGCAGTTCTTC TRBJ2-1 . TRBV5-6 .